A single sample gave rise to the 27 T cell receptor beta chains below, sequenced in a study of shared clonotypes between healthy human individuals (dated by TCRdb to the early 2020s). Library preparation employed the immunoSEQ multiplex PCR assay. TCRdb mirrors the immuneACCESS table, restricted to in-frame sequences. Some clones are absent from its copies; in checked studies, under half trace to an unresolved V gene, and the reason for the others is unknown. Across this sample there are fewer than 400,000 clones, with around 72% seen only once. About a tenth of the sample comes from the top ten. The sequenced sample consisted of memory CD4+ T cells sorted from blood. Reading the label with the study, this specimen's cell subset or site is: CD45RA-negative fraction. The receptors originated from a young man in good health.

The sample holds many counts of this clone. The chain uses TRBV19 and TRBJ1-5; no clear D. V dropped 7 bases and J dropped 1 base, with 11 bases sitting between them. Looked up from germline, CDR1 is LNHDA and CDR2 is SQIVND (reference sequence). The CDR3 runs to 14 residues. The DNA for the CDR3 is TGTGCCAGTAAAGTGATGCGGAGCAATCAGCCCCAGCATTTT. It yields the protein CASKVMRSNQPQHF.

This clone has only a few counts. The V and J genes are TRBV4-3 and TRBJ1-2, with D possibly TRBD1 on 5 matching bases. With 4 bases removed from V and 4 bases from J, the gap between germline ends came to 19 bases. Germline CDR1 is LGHNA and CDR2 is YSLEER. The CDR3 covers 16 residues. In DNA, the CDR3 is TGCGCCAGCAGCCCGGATGGGCAGGGAGAGGTCTATGGCTACACCTTC. Protein product: CASSPDGQGEVYGYTF.

The chain is built from TRBV25-1 and TRBJ1-2, with 9 bases that match TRBD1. V shed 4 bases, J shed 8 bases, and the junction held 8 bases outside the gene matches. Germline V lookup: CDR1 MGHDK, CDR2 SYGVNS. CDR3 size: 14 residues. CDR3 nucleotides: TGTGCCAGCAGTGGGACAGGGGCCGTTATGGGCTACACCTTC. This gives the protein CASSGTGAVMGYTF.

This clone was found once. The chain recombines TRBV5-6 with TRBJ2-2, with TRBD2 as a possible D gene (5 bases). In germline, CDR1 is SGHDT, CDR2 YYEEEE. Trimming shortened V by 5 bases and J by 5 bases, and 22 bases separated the two germline ends. This CDR3 is built from 17 residues. CDR3 nucleotide sequence: TGTGCCAGCAGGAGGTTATTGTCGGACTCTTGGACCGGGGAGCTGTTTTTT. Translated, it gives CASRRLLSDSWTGELFF.

CDR3 residues: CASNRNRGGGTGELFF. DNA for the CDR3: TGTGCCAGCAACCGAAACAGGGGAGGAGGGACCGGGGAGCTGTTTTTT. This chain uses TRBV7-2 with TRBJ2-2; maybe TRBD1 (7 bases). V was cut by 7 bases and J by 5 bases, with 20 bases left in between. The CDR3 runs 16 residues. Per germline, CDR1 SGHTA and CDR2 FQGNSA. Based on the CDR3 plus reference TRBV7-2 and TRBJ2-2, the full variable domain is GAGVSQSPSNKVTEKGKDVELRCDPISGHTALYWYRQSLGQGLEFLIYFQGNSAPDKSGLPSDRFSAERTGGSVSTLTIQRTQQEDSAVYLCASNRNRGGGTGELFFGEGSRLTVL.

The rearrangement links TRBV18 to TRBJ1-2; no firm D call. Germline V gene data show CDR1 as KGHSH and CDR2 as LQKENI. The CDR3 loop spans 14 amino acids. With 0 bases removed from V and 2 bases from J, the gap between germline ends came to 7 bases. As DNA, the CDR3 is TGTGCCAGCTCACCACCGAGACCGAACTATGGCTACACCTTC. This sequence encodes CASSPPRPNYGYTF. Filled out from reference TRBV18 and TRBJ1-2, the complete variable domain reads NAGVMQNPRHLVRRRGQEARLRCSPMKGHSHVYWYRQLPEEGLKFMVYLQKENIIDESGMPKERFSAEFPKEGPSILRIQQVVRGDSAAYFCASSPPRPNYGYTFGSGTRLTVV.

The CDR3 DNA is TGTGCCAGCAGAAGACAGGAGAATGAAAAACTGTTTTTT. It is translated as CASRRQENEKLFF. J is TRBJ1-4 and V is TRBV6-6; maybe TRBD1 (6 bases). V was clipped by 6 bases and J by 5 bases, with 10 bases between them. The CDR3 has 13 residues. The germline V gene has CDR1 MNHNY and CDR2 SVGAGI (reference sequence).

This chain links TRBV6-5 with TRBJ2-3; no clear D. Germline CDR1 is MNHEY and CDR2 is SVGAGI. V lost 5 bases and J 4 bases, leaving 10 bases between the germline ends. There are 13 residues in the CDR3. The CDR3 reads CASSPHRADTQYF. In nucleotides, the CDR3 is TGTGCCAGCAGTCCCCATCGGGCAGATACGCAGTATTTT.

J is TRBJ2-7 and V is TRBV5-8; maybe TRBD1 (6 bases). V lost 4 bases to trimming and J lost 0 bases, with 8 bases between them. The CDR3 covers 13 residues. Germline assignment: CDR1 SGHTS and CDR2 YDEGEE. Here the CDR3 reads CASSRTDSYEQYF. As DNA, the CDR3 is TGTGCCAGCAGCCGGACAGACTCCTACGAGCAGTACTTC.

V usage is TRBV6-5 and J usage is TRBJ1-5; D is ambiguous. CDR3 length: 13 residues. CDR1 is MNHEY, CDR2 SVGAGI, per germline. Trimming cost V 6 bases and J 7 bases, with 13 bases left between them. CDR3: CASRIGSGQPQHF. CDR3 coding DNA: TGTGCCAGCAGGATCGGAAGCGGCCAGCCCCAGCATTTT.

Only one count was recorded for this clone. The genes are TRBV1 and TRBJ2-6. TRBV1 is labeled a pseudogene. The CDR3 has 16 amino acids. CDR3 sequence: CTSSQAGGSGANVLTF. The CDR3 bases are TGCACCAGCAGCCAGGCCGGTGGGTCTGGGGCCAACGTCCTGACTTTC.

The genes are TRBV5-1 and TRBJ1-5, with 7 bases identical to TRBD1. J was trimmed by 2 bases and V by 4 bases; bases with no gene match: 6. The CDR3 sequence is 15 residues long. Germline CDR1 reads SGHRS; CDR2 reads YFSETQ. CDR3 sequence reads: CASSLDTGGNQPQHF. The DNA for the CDR3 is TGCGCCAGCAGCCTGGATACAGGGGGCAATCAGCCCCAGCATTTT.

This clone was recorded once. The chain carries TRBV29-1 and TRBJ2-2; 16 nucleotides match TRBD2. This CDR3 has 16 amino acids. The germline CDR1 and CDR2 sequences are SQVTM and ANQGSEA. Germline trimming cut 6 bases from V and 5 bases from J; bases unmatched to any gene: 6. CDR3 in amino acids: CSVAGLAGGPTGELFF. The CDR3 bases are TGCAGCGTGGCGGGACTAGCGGGAGGGCCTACCGGGGAGCTGTTTTTT.

The gene calls are TRBV5-1 and TRBJ1-2; 7 bases map to TRBD1. The CDR3 consists of 15 residues. Trimming at V came to 3 bases and at J to 0 bases, leaving 5 bases not matched to a gene. The germline gives CDR1 SGHRS, CDR2 YFSETQ. DNA for the CDR3: TGCGCCAGCAGCTCAGGGGGGTCAACTAACTATGGCTACACCTTC. Its translation is CASSSGGSTNYGYTF.

The chain is built from TRBV10-2 and TRBJ1-6, with D unresolved. CDR3 length equals 11 residues. Germline V gene lookup returns CDR1 WSHSY and CDR2 SAAADI. V lost 5 bases and J lost 6, with 2 bases in between. The CDR3 region is CASSFNSPLHF. The CDR3 DNA reads TGCGCCAGCAGTTTTAATTCACCCCTCCACTTT.

This clone was seen a single time. The J gene is TRBJ2-1, the V gene TRBV11-3; TRBD2 aligns across 12 bases. Germline V CDR1 and CDR2: SGHNT, YENEEA. The CDR3 extends over 17 amino acids. V was clipped by 5 bases and J by 9 bases; unmatched bases: 14. The CDR3 reads CASSPPETSGRNVEQFF. The CDR3, as DNA: TGTGCCAGCAGCCCGCCTGAGACTAGCGGGAGAAACGTTGAGCAGTTCTTC.

This rearrangement joins TRBV28 to TRBJ2-7, with 7 bases fitting TRBD1. V was clipped by 6 bases and J by 2 bases; unmatched bases: 4. CDR1 is MDHEN, CDR2 SYDVKM, per germline. This CDR3 comprises 13 residues. The CDR3 protein is CASSSGQTYEQYF. CDR3 bases: TGTGCCAGCAGCTCGGGACAGACCTACGAGCAGTACTTC.

The chain joins TRBV6-1 to TRBJ2-7; D perhaps matches TRBD2 (5 bases). This CDR3 contains 13 residues. CDR1 and CDR2 from the germline V gene are MNHNS and SASEGT. V was pared by 2 bases and J by 6 bases, with 11 bases between. The CDR3 DNA reads as TGTGCCAGCAGTGAACTTTGGGCGGGCGAGCAGTACTTC. Protein: CASSELWAGEQYF.

V is TRBV5-1 and J is TRBJ2-3, with TRBD2 matching over 10 bases. The CDR3 is 16 amino acids. Germline assignment: CDR1 SGHRS and CDR2 YFSETQ. Losses at the gene ends were 0 bases for V and 4 bases for J; bases not matched to a gene: 5. This chain's CDR3 is CASSLAPSGSPDTQYF. The CDR3 nucleotides read TGCGCCAGCAGCTTGGCGCCTAGCGGGAGCCCAGATACGCAGTATTTT.

The V call is TRBV19, the J call TRBJ1-2; 7 bases map to TRBD1. Germline CDR1 is LNHDA and CDR2 is SQIVND (reference sequence). Trimming at V came to 4 bases and at J to 5 bases, leaving 7 bases not matched to a gene. The CDR3 contains 14 residues. CDR3 sequence reads: CASSTGTEKYGYTF. In DNA, the CDR3 is TGTGCCAGTAGTACCGGGACAGAGAAATATGGCTACACCTTC.

The chain carries TRBV6-5 and TRBJ2-7, with 7 bases aligning to TRBD2. CDR3 length: 14 residues. V lost 6 bases and J lost 4; bases outside the gene matches: 9. CDR1 and CDR2 from the germline V gene are MNHEY and SVGAGI. CDR3 protein: CASSRGLDMYEQYF. CDR3 DNA: TGTGCCAGCAGCCGAGGACTAGATATGTACGAGCAGTACTTC.

This chain joins TRBV29-1 and TRBJ2-5; D not certain. Per germline, CDR1 SQVTM and CDR2 ANQGSEA. V lost 5 bases to trimming and J lost 5 bases, with 12 bases between them. CDR3 size: 12 residues. The CDR3 nucleotides read TGCAGCGTTCAGGACCTGACGGAGACCCAGTACTTC. It encodes CSVQDLTETQYF.

The J gene is TRBJ2-7, the V gene TRBV28, with 13 bases matching TRBD2. The CDR3 runs 15 residues. Germline V gene lookup returns CDR1 MDHEN and CDR2 SYDVKM. After removal of 6 bases from V and 9 bases from J, the junction contained 11 bases not matched to a gene. In nucleotides, the CDR3 is TGTGCCAGCAGACCCGGGACTAGCGGGATTTCGGTGCAGTACTTC. Translated, it gives CASRPGTSGISVQYF.

In its sample, this clone was seen many times. The rearrangement joins TRBV7-8 to TRBJ2-3; no reliable D call. CDR3 size: 16 residues. V was shortened by 5 bases and J by 5 bases, with 20 bases between the two germline ends. CDR1 SGHVS and CDR2 FQNEAQ come from the germline V gene. The CDR3 nucleotides read TGTGCCAGCAGCCCGCCCCTGCGCCAAAGGCGAGATACGCAGTATTTT. Translation gives CASSPPLRQRRDTQYF.

As concerns this clone: A junction end diverges from the germline sequence, so it may reflect a read error. The same CDR3 also results from other DNA sequences found in this sample. The chain carries TRBV7-7 and TRBJ2-5; TRBD1 matches at 8 bases. Germline values: CDR1 SSHAT, CDR2 FNYEAQ (reference sequence). This CDR3 comprises 15 residues. CDR3 loop: CASSTGQGTQETQYF. CDR3 nucleotide sequence: TGTGCTAGCAGCACCGGACAGGGTACTCAAGAGACCCAGTACTTC.

The chain couples TRBV5-4 to TRBJ2-3, with 12 bases that match TRBD2. The germline V gene has CDR1 SGHNT and CDR2 YYREEE (reference sequence). This CDR3 region has 17 residues. Losses at the gene ends were 1 base for V and 0 bases for J; bases not matched to a gene: 3. In DNA form, the CDR3 reads TGTGCCAGCAGCTTGTCTGGGACTAGCGGGAGCACAGATACGCAGTATTTT. This sequence encodes CASSLSGTSGSTDTQYF.

The rearrangement links TRBV11-2 to TRBJ2-1; D not resolved. This CDR3 spans 14 amino acids. Between the trimmed V and J ends, which lost 5 bases and 2 bases, there was a span of 10 bases. Germline V lookup: CDR1 SGHAT, CDR2 FQNNGV. The CDR3 is CASSRTEAYNEQFF. The CDR3 region has the DNA TGTGCCAGCAGCCGAACAGAGGCCTACAATGAGCAGTTCTTC.